This paragraph reports one TCR beta chain. Its target is not known. The sample originates from a study of cytomegalovirus exposure and HLA in healthy donors. General observations from the study: There were several of the most significant clusters that appeared linked to common viral pathogens in a later analysis.

With 60 Vbeta and 13 Jbeta primers, the PCR was carried out. Clones were read by immunoSEQ multiplex PCR, and TCRdb kept only the in-frame ones, dropping some. The sample lists about 160,000 clones, 65% to 85% occurring once. This TCR was recovered from a male donor in good health and CMV-seropositive. The sample comprised PBMCs.

The CDR3 reads CASRKTGPETQYF. The CDR3 nucleotides are TGTGCCAGCAGAAAGACAGGCCCAGAGACCCAGTACTTC. The V call is TRBV6-1, the J call TRBJ2-5; tentatively, D is TRBD1 (6 bases). The CDR3 is 13 residues long. V was pared by 6 bases and J by 4 bases, with 12 bases between. Germline-derived CDR1 and CDR2 are MNHNS and SASEGT.